This T cell receptor beta chain emerged from a study of blood T cell repertoires in COVID-19. This CDR3 region has 14 residues. The V gene's germline CDR1 is KGHSH and CDR2 LQKENI. Trimming took 2 bases from V and 4 from J; bases not matched to a gene: 5. As originally analysed: Estimates of nucleated cell counts were drawn from the amplification of reference gene primers. Sequenced by immunoSEQ multiplex PCR; TCRdb stores in-frame clones only, minus some. D and trimming were read from the DNA, whereas the V and J calls and clone size are those reported in that table. Of some 170,000 clones in the sample, 82% are singletons; the top ten hold approximately 9.1%.

The receptor's source is a woman in her seventies with acute or convalescent COVID-19. The rearrangement joins TRBV18 to TRBJ2-7; 7 bases fit TRBD2. Specimen: peripheral blood. This CDR3 is CASSPGRGFYEQYF. DNA of the CDR3: TGTGCCAGCTCACCAGGGAGGGGATTTTACGAGCAGTACTTC.